Below are 18 T cell receptor beta chains sequenced from a single sample in a study of immune evolution from preneoplasia to lung adenocarcinoma. TCRdb keeps only in-frame clones here, not all; method: immunoSEQ multiplex PCR. The table includes approximately 8,800 clones, over 75% detected once. Sequencing was done on a sample of FFPE lung adenocarcinoma in situ tissue. Receptors were obtained from a person aged 65 to 85 with lung adenocarcinoma.

This rearrangement joins TRBV2 to TRBJ2-1, with D possibly TRBD1 on 6 matching bases. V lost 7 bases, J lost 7 bases, and 11 bases lay in between. Germline-derived CDR1 and CDR2 are SNHLY and FYNNEI. The CDR3 loop spans 12 amino acids. CDR3 protein: CASTQGQNEQFF. CDR3 sequence (DNA): TGTGCCAGCACACAGGGCCAAAATGAGCAGTTCTTC.

The chain is built from TRBV7-9 and TRBJ1-2, with 8 nucleotides matching TRBD1. The CDR3 runs 14 residues. V dropped 5 bases and J dropped 8; count of bases not matched to a gene: 10. The germline gives CDR1 SEHNR, CDR2 FQNEAQ (reference sequence). CDR3 DNA sequence: TGTGCCAGCAGCCACTCCGACAGGGGAGGCGGCTACACCTTC. Its protein product is CASSHSDRGGGYTF.

CDR3 nucleotides: TGTGCCAGCAGCTTGAGGGGGCCGTCGTACCAAGAGACCCAGTACTTC. This translates into CASSLRGPSYQETQYF. V gene TRBV5-5 combines with J gene TRBJ2-5; 7 bases match TRBD1. The CDR3 sequence is 16 residues long. Germline V gene lookup returns CDR1 SGHKS and CDR2 YYEKEE (reference sequence). V shed 1 base and J 0 bases; nucleotides not matched to a gene: 6.

The chain uses TRBV15 and TRBJ1-4; TRBD1 matches at 7 bases. The CDR3 length is 13 residues. After removal of 5 bases from V and 8 bases from J, the junction contained 5 bases not matched to a gene. The germline V gene encodes CDR1 LNHNV and CDR2 YYDKDF (reference sequence). In nucleotides, the CDR3 is TGTGCCACCAGCCCCGGGACAGACGAAAAACTGTTTTTT. It yields the protein CATSPGTDEKLFF.

V and J are TRBV9 and TRBJ2-3; D gene ambiguous. From germline, CDR1 is SGDLS and CDR2 YYNGEE. The length of the CDR3 is 14 residues. Trimming shortened V by 6 bases and J by 8 bases, and 19 bases separated the two germline ends. This chain's CDR3 is CASNKDQITGTQYF. Here the CDR3 DNA reads TGTGCCAGCAACAAGGACCAGATTACGGGTACGCAGTATTTT. Complete variable domain (other parts from reference TRBV9 and TRBJ2-3): DSGVTQTPKHLITATGQRVTLRCSPRSGDLSVYWYQQSLDQGLQFLIQYYNGEERAKGNILERFSAQQFPDLHSELNLSSLELGDSALYFCASNKDQITGTQYFGPGTRLTVL.

This chain connects TRBV4-2 to TRBJ2-5, with D unresolved. Per germline, CDR1 LGHNA and CDR2 YNFKEQ. V lost 0 bases and J lost 5, with 10 bases in between. The CDR3 totals 14 residues. This chain's CDR3 is CASSQDPGAETQYF. In nucleotides, the CDR3 is TGTGCCAGCAGCCAAGACCCGGGTGCCGAGACCCAGTACTTC.

CDR3 protein: CASSQIMASDGEQFF. The CDR3 nucleotides read TGCGCCAGCAGCCAGATAATGGCTAGCGACGGTGAGCAGTTCTTC. This chain joins TRBV4-1 and TRBJ2-1; tentatively, D is TRBD2 (6 bases). Germline V gene data show CDR1 as MGHRA and CDR2 as YSYEKL. This CDR3 has 15 amino acids. V lost 3 bases to trimming and J lost 9 bases, with 18 bases between them.

The chain has TRBV18 and TRBJ1-1; perhaps TRBD1 as D (5 bases). Germline lookup yields CDR1 KGHSH and CDR2 LQKENI. The CDR3 length is 16 residues. Trimming left V 0 bases short and J 1 base short, with 12 bases between. CDR3 protein: CASSPPSRGSNTEAFF. The CDR3 DNA sequence: TGTGCCAGCTCACCACCATCCCGGGGCTCGAACACTGAAGCTTTCTTT.

In this sample, this clone turned up once. The chain's CDR3 is CASSIQGTGELFF. As DNA, the CDR3 is TGTGCCAGTAGTATTCAGGGAACCGGGGAGCTGTTTTTT. V is TRBV19 and J is TRBJ2-2; D perhaps matches TRBD1 (5 bases). The germline V and J ends were trimmed by 3 bases and 5 bases, with 7 bases remaining between them. The CDR3 has 13 amino acids. The germline V gene encodes CDR1 LNHDA and CDR2 SQIVND (reference sequence).

CDR3 amino acids: CASSLAGSSYEQYF. The DNA of the CDR3 is TGCGCCAGCAGCTTGGCAGGGAGCTCCTACGAGCAGTACTTC. The chain carries TRBV5-1 and TRBJ2-7; D is tentatively TRBD1 or TRBD2 (5 bases each). CDR1 and CDR2 (germline): SGHRS, YFSETQ. CDR3 length: 14 residues. Trimming shortened V by 0 bases and J by 0 bases, and 7 bases separated the two germline ends. The whole variable domain, filled in from reference TRBV5-1 and TRBJ2-7, reads KAGVTQTPRYLIKTRGQQVTLSCSPISGHRSVSWYQQTPGQGLQFLFEYFSETQRNKGNFPGRFSGRQFSNSRSEMNVSTLELGDSALYLCASSLAGSSYEQYFGPGTRLTVT.

V is TRBV6-5 and J is TRBJ2-1; D may correspond to TRBD1 or TRBD2 (6 bases each). Between the trimmed V and J ends, which lost 6 bases and 8 bases, there was a span of 17 bases. CDR3 size: 14 residues. CDR1 and CDR2 from the germline V gene are MNHEY and SVGAGI. CDR3 coding DNA: TGTGCCAGCAGGGCCGAGGGGGGAAAATATGAGCAGTTCTTC. It yields the protein CASRAEGGKYEQFF.

This rearrangement joins TRBV7-2 to TRBJ2-3, with D maybe TRBD2 (7 bases). CDR3 length: 15 amino acids. Germline CDR1 SGHTA, CDR2 FQGNSA. The V and J ends lost 5 bases and 2 bases respectively, with 14 bases between them. CDR3 amino acids: CASSPRGAFTDTQYF. DNA for the CDR3: TGTGCCAGCAGCCCCCGGGGGGCCTTCACAGATACGCAGTATTTT.

This clone occurred once. The chain has TRBV6-5 and TRBJ2-2; the D is unclear. Trimming left V 7 bases short and J 6 bases short, with 12 bases between. Germline loops: CDR1 MNHEY, CDR2 SVGAGI. The length of the CDR3 is 13 residues. The CDR3 region has the DNA TGTGCCAGCATGCGGAAGGTCGCCGGGGAGCTGTTTTTT. The encoded protein is CASMRKVAGELFF.

The chain carries TRBV15 and TRBJ1-3; TRBD1 matches 7 bases. Germline V gives CDR1 LNHNV, CDR2 YYDKDF (reference sequence). The CDR3 spans 15 residues. Unmatched junction bases numbered 6, after V lost 3 bases and J lost 4 bases. CDR3 region: CATSRPTGTGNTIYF. DNA for the CDR3: TGTGCCACCAGCAGGCCGACAGGGACAGGAAACACCATATATTTT. The full variable domain, its missing parts supplied by reference TRBV15 and TRBJ1-3, is DAMVIQNPRYQVTQFGKPVTLSCSQTLNHNVMYWYQQKSSQAPKLLFHYYDKDFNNEADTPDNFQSRRPNTSFCFLDIRSPGLGDTAMYLCATSRPTGTGNTIYFGEGSWLTVV.

This sequence joins TRBV2 and TRBJ2-7; possibly TRBD1 for D (6 bases). The CDR3 runs to 12 residues. Germline CDR1 SNHLY, CDR2 FYNNEI. The V gene lost 5 bases and the J gene lost 6 bases, with 11 bases spanning the gap. The CDR3 loop is CASSTQGSEQYF. The CDR3 DNA follows: TGTGCCAGCAGTACTCAGGGGAGCGAGCAGTACTTC. Full variable domain (missing parts from reference TRBV2 and TRBJ2-7): EPEVTQTPSHQVTQMGQEVILRCVPISNHLYFYWYRQILGQKVEFLVSFYNNEISEKSEIFDDQFSVERPDGSNFTLKIRSTKLEDSAMYFCASSTQGSEQYFGPGTRLTVT.

V usage is TRBV28 and J usage is TRBJ2-3; D is undetermined. The CDR3 consists of 14 residues. The germline V gene has CDR1 MDHEN and CDR2 SYDVKM. V was pared by 4 bases and J by 5 bases, with 13 bases between. CDR3 protein: CASSSRLIIDTQYF. The CDR3 region has the DNA TGTGCCAGCAGTTCGAGACTGATAATAGATACGCAGTATTTT. The variable domain in full, completed from reference TRBV28 and TRBJ2-3, reads DVKVTQSSRYLVKRTGEKVFLECVQDMDHENMFWYRQDPGLGLRLIYFSYDVKMKEKGDIPEGYSVSREKKERFSLILESASTNQTSMYLCASSSRLIIDTQYFGPGTRLTVL.

The V gene is TRBV7-2, the J gene TRBJ2-7; perhaps TRBD1 as D (5 bases). Germline values: CDR1 SGHTA, CDR2 FQGNSA. The CDR3 sequence is 15 residues long. V dropped 5 bases and J dropped 3 bases, with 17 bases sitting between them. The CDR3 is CASSPDPGWGYEQYF. The CDR3 region has the DNA TGTGCCAGCAGCCCTGACCCAGGGTGGGGCTACGAGCAGTACTTC.

The V and J genes are TRBV6-6 and TRBJ2-7; D tentatively reads TRBD1 or TRBD2 (5 bases each). Germline lookup yields CDR1 MNHNY and CDR2 SVGAGI (reference sequence). Trimming took 1 base from V and 3 from J, leaving 7 bases between them. The CDR3 sequence is 13 residues long. The CDR3 bases are TGTGCCAGCAGTTACTTTGGGGGCTACGAGCAGTACTTC. This gives the protein CASSYFGGYEQYF.